Each of the 27 T cell receptor beta chains below was sequenced from the same sample in a study of early T cells in non-severe SARS-CoV-2 infection. TCRdb fed the 5' RACE reads into MiXCR, producing one record per CDR3 protein. The table records 35,000 to 40,000 distinct CDR3 sequences, about 3.9% of them present only once. The sequencing input was whole blood. Source of these receptors: an adult who was a healthcare worker with PCR-confirmed SARS-CoV-2 infection or an uninfected control (not recorded which).

This chain links TRBV7-8 with TRBJ2-7; perhaps TRBD2 as D (5 bases). The germline V gene encodes CDR1 SGHVS and CDR2 FQNEAQ. The CDR3 runs 15 residues. Trimming took off 3 bases at V and 2 bases at J, with 14 bases between the two ends. The CDR3 loop reads CASSFASGITYEQYV. The CDR3 nucleotides read TGTGCCAGCAGCTTCGCCTCGGGAATAACCTACGAGCAGTACGTC.

With respect to this clonotype: A much more abundant neighbour one base away suggests this may be a read error. This sequence joins TRBV10-3 and TRBJ2-7; D unresolved. There are 15 residues in the CDR3. CDR1 is ENHRY, CDR2 SYGVKD, per germline. CDR3 amino acids: CAISELQFEFYQQYF. Here the CDR3 DNA reads TGTGCCATCAGTGAACTACAGTTCGAATTCTACCAGCAGTACTTC.

Judged by abundance, this clonotype is medium-sized. The chain is built from TRBV7-3 and TRBJ1-1; unclear D gene. V was trimmed by 5 bases and J by 2 bases, leaving 9 bases between them. The CDR3 contains 13 residues. Germline CDR1 SGHTA, CDR2 FQGTGA. This CDR3 reads CASSPSPNTEAFF. CDR3 bases: TGTGCCAGCAGCCCGAGCCCTAACACTGAAGCTTTCTTT.

This clonotype was counted only a few times. The V and J genes are TRBV7-9 and TRBJ2-7; 7 nucleotides match TRBD1. Looked up from germline, CDR1 is SEHNR and CDR2 is FQNEAQ (reference sequence). Trimming removed 5 bases from V and 2 bases from J; junction bases left unmatched: 9. CDR3 size: 15 residues. The DNA of the CDR3 is TGTGCCAGCAGCAATTCAGGGGGAGAGACCTACGAGCAGTACGTC. Translation gives CASSNSGGETYEQYV.

This clonotype is medium-sized (0.01 to 0.1%). This chain connects TRBV10-3 to TRBJ2-7; 8 positions agree with TRBD1. CDR1 and CDR2 from the germline V gene are ENHRY and SYGVKD. The CDR3 consists of 15 residues. The ends lost 2 bases at V and 2 bases at J; junction bases unmatched: 5. CDR3 bases: TGTGCCATCAGTGAGGGGACAGGTTCTACCTACGAGCAGTACTTC. As protein: CAISEGTGSTYEQYF.

This clonotype was seen repeatedly, ten times or more. The chain combines TRBV6-1 with TRBJ1-3; D uncertain. The CDR3 has 13 amino acids. CDR1 and CDR2 from the germline V gene are MNHNS and SASEGT. V lost 8 bases, J lost 0 bases, and 8 bases lay in between. The DNA of the CDR3 is TGTGCCAGCGCCGACTACTCTGGAAACACCATATATTTT. Amino acids: CASADYSGNTIYF.

This clonotype was observed at least ten times. This rearrangement joins TRBV28 to TRBJ2-7; TRBD1 aligns across 9 bases. Germline CDR1 MDHEN, CDR2 SYDVKM. The J segment lost 4 bases and the V segment lost 3 bases, leaving 7 bases of the junction unmatched. The CDR3 runs to 15 residues. The CDR3 DNA follows: TGTGCCAGCAGTTTTTTACGACAGGGGGTTTACGAGCAGTACTTC. Translation: CASSFLRQGVYEQYF.

In this sample, this clonotype turned up many times. The chain carries TRBV28 and TRBJ2-7; TRBD1 matches 10 bases. This CDR3 has 20 residues. Germline V lookup: CDR1 MDHEN, CDR2 SYDVKM. With V trimmed by 4 bases and J by 0 bases, 18 bases remained unmatched. CDR3 sequence: CASSSLLGDRGHQNSYEQYF. In nucleotides, the CDR3 is TGTGCCAGCAGTTCCCTTCTTGGGGACAGGGGCCACCAGAACTCCTACGAGCAGTACTTC.

This clonotype was detected ten times or more. This CDR3 reads CATSDRTSGRKQETQYF. The CDR3 region has the DNA TGTGCCACCAGTGATAGGACTAGCGGGAGAAAACAAGAGACCCAGTACTTC. The chain employs TRBV24-1 and TRBJ2-5, with 13 positions matching TRBD2. The V gene end was trimmed by 3 bases and the J gene end by 2 bases; junction bases not matched to a gene: 5. This CDR3 is 17 amino acids long. CDR1 is KGHDR, CDR2 SFDVKD, per germline.

This clonotype has ten or more counts. This sequence joins TRBV7-2 and TRBJ1-2, with 8 bases lining up with TRBD1. V lost 1 base to trimming and J lost 4 bases; unmatched junction nucleotides: 5. Germline V gene data show CDR1 as SGHTA and CDR2 as FQGNSA. The CDR3 runs 15 residues. This CDR3 is CASSLGQGASYGYTF. The CDR3 DNA reads as TGTGCCAGCAGCTTAGGCCAGGGGGCGTCCTATGGCTACACCTTC.

This clonotype was counted at least ten times. The J gene is TRBJ2-3, the V gene TRBV6-2 or TRBV6-3, with D possibly being TRBD1 (6 bases). This CDR3 is built from 16 residues. In germline, CDR1 is MNHEY, CDR2 SVGEGT. The germline V and J ends were trimmed by 2 bases and 2 bases, with 14 bases remaining between them. The CDR3 nucleotides read TGTGCCAGCAGTTACGCCAACAGGGCGTCCACAGATACGCAGTATTTT. Protein product: CASSYANRASTDTQYF.

This clonotype was detected a few times. The chain links TRBV11-3 to TRBJ2-7; D may correspond to TRBD1 or TRBD2 (7 bases each). The length of the CDR3 is 17 residues. The germline gives CDR1 SGHNT, CDR2 YENEEA. The germline V and J ends were trimmed by 5 bases and 2 bases, with 22 bases remaining between them. The CDR3 coding sequence is TGTGCCAGCAGCGCGAGGGGGCCAGCGGGACGCCCCTACGAGCAGTACGTC. Translated, it gives CASSARGPAGRPYEQYV.

This clonotype was counted at least ten times. The chain joins TRBV30 to TRBJ2-1; no clear D. There are 11 residues in the CDR3. In germline, CDR1 is GTSNPN, CDR2 SVGIG (reference sequence). CDR3 amino acids: CASRQDNEQFF. DNA for the CDR3: TGTGCTTCAAGGCAAGACAATGAGCAGTTCTTC.

This clonotype was counted ten times or more. The genes are TRBV7-3 and TRBJ2-2, with 7 bases fitting TRBD2. This CDR3 region has 14 residues. Trimming cost V 2 bases and J 4 bases; bases outside gene matches: 1. Germline CDR1 is SGHTA and CDR2 is FQGTGA. The CDR3 loop is CASSLSSGTGELFF. The CDR3 nucleotides are TGTGCCAGCAGCTTATCTAGCGGCACCGGGGAGCTGTTTTTT. Based on the CDR3 plus reference TRBV7-3 and TRBJ2-2, the full variable domain is GAGVSQTPSNKVTEKGKYVELRCDPISGHTALYWYRQSLGQGPEFLIYFQGTGAADDSGLPNDRFFAVRPEGSVSTLKIQRTERGDSAVYLCASSLSSGTGELFFGEGSRLTVL.

This clonotype was seen many times. The rearrangement uses TRBV19 and TRBJ1-2; TRBD1 matches 9 bases. The V segment lost 5 bases and the J segment 3 bases; nucleotides outside the gene matches: 10. The CDR3 covers 16 residues. The germline V gene has CDR1 LNHDA and CDR2 SQIVND (reference sequence). DNA for the CDR3: TGTGCCAGTAGTGAAACCGGGACAGGGACCGACTATGGCTACACCTTC. Its translation is CASSETGTGTDYGYTF.

This clonotype has a count of ten or more. The chain employs TRBV28 and TRBJ2-1, with a possible D match to TRBD1 (5 bases). Deletions cut 5 bases from V and 0 bases from J, with 14 bases between. Germline-derived CDR1 and CDR2 are MDHEN and SYDVKM. There are 16 residues in the CDR3. The CDR3 region is CASSPPRTTSYNEQFF. Here the CDR3 DNA reads TGTGCCAGCAGTCCCCCCCGGACAACCTCCTACAATGAGCAGTTCTTC.

In its sample, this clonotype was seen a few times. A junction boundary mismatches the germline segment, possibly from a read error. The gene calls are TRBV7-7 and TRBJ2-1, with TRBD2 matching over 14 bases. Germline V gene sequence: CDR1 SSHAT, CDR2 FNYEAQ (reference sequence). This CDR3 is 15 amino acids long. As DNA, the CDR3 is TGTGCTAGCAGCTCCGGACTAGCGGGAGGCAATGAGCAGTTCTTC. Encoded protein: CASSSGLAGGNEQFF.

The genes are TRBV19 and TRBJ1-3; D is perhaps TRBD1 (6 bases). The CDR3 totals 13 residues. V was cut by 10 bases and J by 4 bases, with 14 bases left in between. Germline V lookup: CDR1 LNHDA, CDR2 SQIVND (reference sequence). CDR3 amino acids: CATSPGDGNTIYF. As DNA, the CDR3 is TGTGCCACTTCCCCAGGGGACGGAAACACCATATATTTT. Looking up the rest from reference TRBV19 and TRBJ1-3 gives the full variable domain: DGGITQSPKYLFRKEGQNVTLSCEQNLNHDAMYWYRQDPGQGLRLIYYSQIVNDFQKGDIAEGYSVSREKKESFPLTVTSAQKNPTAFYLCATSPGDGNTIYFGEGSWLTVV.

This clonotype has at least ten counts. The chain uses TRBV19 and TRBJ2-1, with TRBD2 matching 9 bases. Losses at the gene ends were 6 bases for V and 6 bases for J; bases not matched to a gene: 12. CDR1 and CDR2 from the germline V gene are LNHDA and SQIVND (reference sequence). CDR3 length equals 16 residues. The CDR3 DNA follows: TGTGCCAGTAGGATTATGGCGGGAGGGAGGGGCAATGAGCAGTTCTTC. It encodes CASRIMAGGRGNEQFF. Together with reference TRBV19 and TRBJ2-1, the CDR3 gives the full variable domain: DGGITQSPKYLFRKEGQNVTLSCEQNLNHDAMYWYRQDPGQGLRLIYYSQIVNDFQKGDIAEGYSVSREKKESFPLTVTSAQKNPTAFYLCASRIMAGGRGNEQFFGPGTRLTVL.

This clonotype was counted between two and nine times. The chain combines TRBV4-2 with TRBJ2-5; D is possibly TRBD1 (6 bases). Germline CDR1 LGHNA, CDR2 YNFKEQ. Trimming took off 4 bases at V and 5 bases at J, with 17 bases between the two ends. This CDR3 is built from 15 residues. For the CDR3, the DNA is TGTGCCAGCAGCCCCGGGACATCGGAAGGGGAGACCCAGTACTTC. It codes for CASSPGTSEGETQYF.

Judged by abundance, this clonotype is medium-sized. The chain recombines TRBV6-2 or TRBV6-3 with TRBJ1-6, with a weak D call TRBD1 (6 bases). CDR1 and CDR2 from the germline V gene are MNHEY and SVGEGT. The V and J ends lost 6 bases and 8 bases respectively, with 20 bases between them. The CDR3 has 16 amino acids. DNA for the CDR3: TGTGCCAGCAGCCCGGACAGCTCGTCTCCGTATTCACCCCTCCACTTT. Residues: CASSPDSSSPYSPLHF.

The V gene is TRBV6-2 or TRBV6-3, the J gene TRBJ2-1, with a weak D call TRBD2 (7 bases). The CDR3 spans 13 residues. The V gene lost 6 bases and the J gene lost 9 bases, with 15 bases spanning the gap. CDR1 and CDR2 from the germline V gene are MNHEY and SVGEGT. For the CDR3, the DNA is TGTGCCAGCAGGACCCTTAGGGGGGGTGAGCAGTTCTTC. This translates into CASRTLRGGEQFF.

This clonotype was recorded many times. The J gene is TRBJ2-6, the V gene TRBV28, with 11 nucleotides matching TRBD1. The CDR3 contains 19 residues. V was clipped by 0 bases and J by 2 bases; unmatched bases: 6. CDR1 and CDR2 (germline): MDHEN, SYDVKM. The CDR3 sequence: CASSLWVRTGGAGANVLTF. DNA of the CDR3: TGTGCCAGCAGTTTATGGGTTAGGACAGGGGGCGCTGGGGCCAACGTCCTGACTTTC.

The V call is TRBV7-3, the J call TRBJ2-3; 7 bases fit TRBD2. This CDR3 has 12 residues. The V gene's germline CDR1 is SGHTA and CDR2 FQGTGA. J lost 8 bases, V lost 4 bases, and 3 bases had no gene match. For the CDR3, the DNA is TGTGCCAGCAGCTCGCCGGGAGGTACGCAGTATTTT. This sequence encodes CASSSPGGTQYF.

Many counts were recorded for this clonotype. For the CDR3, the DNA is TGCAGTGCTGGTGGGGGCCTGACTAGCGGGAAGGCGGATGAGCAGTTCTTC. This sequence encodes CSAGGGLTSGKADEQFF. This rearrangement joins TRBV20-1 to TRBJ2-1; 11 nucleotides agree with TRBD2. V lost 5 bases, J lost 8 bases, and 17 bases stayed unmatched. This CDR3 has 17 amino acids. CDR1 is DFQATT and CDR2 is SNEGSKA in the germline V gene (reference sequence).

In this sample, this clonotype turned up many times. This chain uses TRBV3-1 with TRBJ1-6, with TRBD1 matching over 9 bases. CDR3 length: 15 residues. The germline V gene encodes CDR1 LGHDT and CDR2 YNNKEL (reference sequence). The V segment lost 3 bases and the J segment 9 bases; nucleotides outside the gene matches: 6. CDR3 bases: TGTGCCAGCAGCCAGATCGGGACAGGGTTTTCACCCCTCCACTTT. Its translation: CASSQIGTGFSPLHF.

This clonotype was recorded many times. V is TRBV7-2 and J is TRBJ2-2; 9 bases map to TRBD2. Germline V gene lookup returns CDR1 SGHTA and CDR2 FQGNSA. CDR3 length: 17 residues. The J segment lost 6 bases and the V segment lost 4 bases, leaving 12 bases of the junction unmatched. The CDR3 DNA is TGTGCCAGCAGCTCATTACCGGGACTAGCTTTCTCCGGGGAGCTGTTTTTT. Protein sequence: CASSSLPGLAFSGELFF.